Sequencing of this T cell receptor beta chain was carried out in a study of vaccination and CD4 T cells after COVID-19. Concerning this clonotype itself: Its antigen remains unknown.

Germline trimming cut 4 bases from V and 3 bases from J; bases unmatched to any gene: 6. Germline V gene lookup returns CDR1 MNHEY and CDR2 SVGEGT. This CDR3 spans 15 amino acids. As for treatment: roughly 10-day PBMC culture with coronavirus spike peptide pools or control peptides (ViraFEST assay). Peptide pools at approximately 9.9 ug/ml and IL-2 at 10 IU/ml were added to cultures of two million PBMCs per well. Notes on the study in general: Reactive clonotype counts went from median around 20 after infection to about 38 after vaccination, nonsignificantly.

CD4+ T cells that had been cultured provided DNA sequenced with the Oncomine TCR Beta short-read assay. Each CDR3 protein is one row after TCRdb ran MiXCR on the PCR reads. Of more than 9,500 distinct CDR3 sequences listed, 60% are singletons. This TCR derives from a human donor who had recovered from COVID-19. The sequenced sample was CD4+ T cells from blood, cultured in vitro. The J gene is TRBJ1-5, the V gene TRBV6-2 or TRBV6-3; 7 nucleotides align to TRBD1. The CDR3 DNA follows: TGTGCCAGCAGTTTCGGGACAGCCATCAATCAGCCCCAGCATTTT. Amino acid sequence: CASSFGTAINQPQHF.